The clone carrying this T cell receptor (beta chain) came up a few times. Its target is not known. Assay used: immunoSEQ multiplex PCR; TCRdb lists only in-frame clones, some missing. The sample records 45,000 to 60,000 clones, around 79% being singletons. The germline V gene encodes CDR1 SNHLY and CDR2 FYNNEI. This CDR3 is built from 13 residues. V was shortened by 6 bases and J by 11 bases, with 16 bases between the two germline ends. This sample is drawn from a study of OX40 agonist ivuxolimab in advanced cancers. Study-wide context: Patients received ivuxolimab, an agonistic anti-OX40 (CD134) antibody. A mean age of 60 years, range about 23 to 80, was recorded, and more than 80% were male.

Study results and caveats: Expanded clones were, on average, more numerous among CD8+ T cells than CD4+. Low clonal expansion, among the lowest seen, marked partial responders at 0.1-3.0 mg/kg.

The clonotype originates from an adult with an advanced solid tumor such as melanoma, head and neck, liver or kidney cancer. This specimen consisted of CD4+ or CD8+ T cells sorted from blood, obtained in a trial of the OX40 agonist ivuxolimab. V gene TRBV2 combines with J gene TRBJ1-4; D is possibly TRBD1 (6 bases). CDR3 bases: TGTGCCAGCAGAGGGGGGGTCGGAGTCAAACTGTTTTTT. Its protein product is CASRGGVGVKLFF.